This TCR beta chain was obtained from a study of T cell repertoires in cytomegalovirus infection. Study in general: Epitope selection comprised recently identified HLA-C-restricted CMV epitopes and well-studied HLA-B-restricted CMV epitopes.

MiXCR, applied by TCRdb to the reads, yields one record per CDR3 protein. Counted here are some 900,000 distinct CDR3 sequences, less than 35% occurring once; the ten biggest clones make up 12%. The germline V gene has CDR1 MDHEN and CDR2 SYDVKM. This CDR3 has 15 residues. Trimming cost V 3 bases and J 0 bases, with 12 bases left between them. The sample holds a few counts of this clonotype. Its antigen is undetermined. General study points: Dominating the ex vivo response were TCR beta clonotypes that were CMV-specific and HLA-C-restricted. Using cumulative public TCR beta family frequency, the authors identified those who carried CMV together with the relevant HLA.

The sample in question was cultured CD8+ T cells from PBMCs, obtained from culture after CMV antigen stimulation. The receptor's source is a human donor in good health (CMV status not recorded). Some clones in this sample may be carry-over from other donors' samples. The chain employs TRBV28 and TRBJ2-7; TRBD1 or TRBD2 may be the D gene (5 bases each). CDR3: CASSFSGLSSYEQYV. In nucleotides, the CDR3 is TGTGCCAGCAGTTTCTCGGGGCTTAGCTCCTACGAGCAGTACGTC.